Listed below are T cell receptor beta chains from one sample, sequenced in a study of T cell responses to AZD1222 COVID-19 vaccine. Using immunoSEQ multiplex PCR, the repertoire was profiled, and TCRdb retains in-frame clones only, with some absent. This table holds approximately 200,000 clones, just over 85% found once. This specimen consisted of peripheral blood, obtained on day 0 of AZD1222 vaccination. The receptors shown here come from an adult in good health. The CDR3 runs from the conserved cysteine through the conserved F or W. A D gene is named only where the DNA matches it firmly. Not every row has a clone size; where given, it reads once, few, many or a size class.

J: TRBJ1-2; V: TRBV11-2; size: once; D: .; DNA: TGTGCCAGCAGCTTAAGCAGGGGAGACTATGGCTACACCTTC; CDR3: CASSLSRGDYGYTF
J: TRBJ2-4; V: TRBV30; size: once; D: .; DNA: TGTGCCTGGAGTGAAAGCCCAGTGGAATTAGCCAAAAACATTCAGTACTTC; CDR3: CAWSESPVELAKNIQYF
J: TRBJ1-5; V: TRBV24-1; size: .; D: .; DNA: TGTGCCACCAGTGAGTCGGACGGTTGGGGCAATCAGCCCCAGCATTTT; CDR3: CATSESDGWGNQPQHF
J: TRBJ2-7; V: TRBV7-9; size: .; D: .; DNA: TGTGCCAGCAGCTTGACAGGACGGACCTACGAGCAGTACTTC; CDR3: CASSLTGRTYEQYF
J: TRBJ2-3; V: TRBV29-1; size: .; D: .; DNA: TGCAGCGTTGGGGAGGGCACAGATACGCAGTATTTT; CDR3: CSVGEGTDTQYF
J: TRBJ1-1; V: TRBV10-2; size: .; D: TRBD1; DNA: TGCGCCAGCGCCGAGGGGGCGGAGGTCCCTGAAGCTTTCTTT; CDR3: CASAEGAEVPEAFF
J: TRBJ2-1; V: TRBV15; size: .; D: .; DNA: TGTGCCACCAGCAGAGATAGGGGTAGGAACAATGAGCAGTTCTTC; CDR3: CATSRDRGRNNEQFF
J: TRBJ1-4; V: TRBV19; size: .; D: TRBD1; DNA: TGTGCCAGTAGGGACAGGGGGCCATCAACTGAAAAACTGTTTTTT; CDR3: CASRDRGPSTEKLFF
J: TRBJ1-1; V: TRBV6-2/TRBV6-3; size: .; D: .; DNA: TGTGCCAGCAGTTACTCAGGAGGATCCACTGAAGCTTTCTTT; CDR3: CASSYSGGSTEAFF
J: TRBJ2-1; V: TRBV14; size: .; D: .; DNA: TGTGCCAGCAGCCAATCGTTCTTAACAGGGTCAAGGGAGCAGTTCTTC; CDR3: CASSQSFLTGSREQFF
J: TRBJ2-7; V: TRBV3-1/TRBV3-2; size: .; D: TRBD1; DNA: TGTGCCAGCAGCCAGACAGGGGGACTCTACGAGCAGTACTTC; CDR3: CASSQTGGLYEQYF
J: TRBJ1-5; V: TRBV15; size: .; D: .; DNA: TGTGCCACCAGCAGAGGTTTTCAGGCGTATAGCAATCAGCCCCAGCATTTT; CDR3: CATSRGFQAYSNQPQHF
J: TRBJ2-3; V: TRBV5-1; size: .; D: TRBD2; DNA: TGCGCCAGCAGGCCGGGACTAATGTACACAGATACGCAGTATTTT; CDR3: CASRPGLMYTDTQYF